This T cell receptor (beta chain) was profiled in a study of T cells after yellow fever vaccination. There are a few counts of this clonotype. Its target is not known. CDR3 length: 16 amino acids. Trimming took 6 bases from V and 0 from J, leaving 17 bases between them. The germline V gene has CDR1 MNHEY and CDR2 SVGEGT. Study-wide results and caveats: Post-booster repertoires again held most primary-vaccination clones (about 95% CD4, roughly 89% CD8).

The authors made TCR cDNA by 5'RACE template switching, adding a universal primer site and UMIs. A single record per CDR3 protein comes from TCRdb applying MiXCR to the 5' RACE reads. The sample has roughly 500,000 distinct CDR3 sequences; 15% to 20% are singletons. V gene TRBV6-2 or TRBV6-3 combines with J gene TRBJ1-2; no reliable D call. The sequence was collected from a man aged 30 to 39 who received the YFV17D yellow fever vaccine. The starting material was PBMCs, obtained 15 days after the yellow fever booster vaccination. CDR3 nucleotide sequence: TGTGCCAGCAGCCGCGCCGCGGCTAAAGCTAACTATGGCTACACCTTC. Its protein is CASSRAAAKANYGYTF.